The rows below give T cell receptor beta chains drawn from one sample of a study of cytomegalovirus exposure and HLA in healthy donors. Repertoires were generated with immunoSEQ multiplex PCR, while TCRdb's copy carries only in-frame clones and drops some. Here the sample spans over 75,000 clones, around 9.6% being singletons. The source material was PBMCs. The origin of the receptors is a man aged 45-65 years in good health and CMV-seropositive. CDR3s include the opening cysteine and the closing phenylalanine or tryptophan. D genes are given only for firm matches. Clone size is not always given. Where it is, it says once, few, many or a class for expanded clones.

J: TRBJ2-5
V: TRBV7-9
D: .
length: 13
size: .
CDR3: CASTLLAQETQYF
DNA: TGTGCCAGCACCTTACTAGCACAAGAGACCCAGTACTTC

J: TRBJ1-2
V: TRBV30
D: .
length: 13
size: few
CDR3: CAWSGRTAVGYTF
DNA: TGTGCCTGGAGTGGCCGGACAGCAGTTGGTTACACCTTC

J: TRBJ2-5
V: TRBV29-1
D: .
length: 14
size: .
CDR3: CSGCGGRYQETQYF
DNA: TGCAGCGGGTGTGGGGGCCGATACCAAGAGACCCAGTACTTC

J: TRBJ1-1
V: TRBV7-3
D: .
length: 14
size: .
CDR3: CASSLGHSNTEAFF
DNA: TGTGCCAGCAGCTTAGGACATTCGAACACTGAAGCTTTCTTT

J: TRBJ1-1
V: TRBV29-1
D: .
length: 11
size: few
CDR3: CSVAHDSEAFF
DNA: TGCAGCGTAGCCCACGACAGTGAAGCTTTCTTT

J: TRBJ2-7
V: TRBV18
D: .
length: 14
size: .
CDR3: CASSPIRGRHEQYF
DNA: TGTGCCAGCTCACCAATCAGGGGTAGGCACGAGCAGTACTTC

J: TRBJ2-2
V: TRBV6-6
D: .
length: 13
size: .
CDR3: CASSLEGTGELFF
DNA: TGTGCCAGCAGCCTAGAGGGCACCGGGGAGCTGTTTTTT

J: TRBJ2-1
V: TRBV5-1
D: .
length: 19
size: few
CDR3: CASSLAEGGMSPTYNEQFF
DNA: TGCGCCAGCAGCTTGGCCGAGGGGGGGATGTCCCCCACCTACAATGAGCAGTTCTTC

J: TRBJ2-5
V: TRBV4-1
D: .
length: 18
size: .
CDR3: CASSLPGGSRGSGETQYF
DNA: TGCGCCAGCAGCCTCCCCGGTGGTAGCAGGGGAAGTGGAGAGACCCAGTACTTC

J: TRBJ2-1
V: TRBV14
D: TRBD2
length: 11
size: .
CDR3: CASSPAGGMFF
DNA: TGTGCCAGCAGCCCAGCGGGAGGGATGTTCTTC

J: TRBJ2-4
V: TRBV19
D: TRBD2
length: 15
size: once
CDR3: CASTLTSGSLGIQYF
DNA: TGTGCCAGTACCCTGACTAGCGGGAGTCTCGGCATTCAGTACTTC

J: TRBJ1-2
V: TRBV19
D: .
length: 13
size: .
CDR3: CASSMRKGYGYTF
DNA: TGTGCCAGTAGTATGAGGAAAGGCTATGGCTACACCTTC

J: TRBJ2-5
V: TRBV28
D: .
length: 15
size: .
CDR3: CASSSAGRPQETQYF
DNA: TGTGCCAGCAGTTCGGCAGGCAGGCCACAAGAGACCCAGTACTTC

J: TRBJ1-2
V: TRBV4-1
D: TRBD1
length: 17
size: .
CDR3: CASSQDMQGALLWGYTF
DNA: TGCGCCAGCAGCCAAGATATGCAGGGGGCGCTTCTGTGGGGCTACACCTTC

J: TRBJ2-4
V: TRBV30
D: TRBD2
length: 18
size: few
CDR3: CAWSVSPKAGEAKNIQYF
DNA: TGTGCCTGGAGTGTTTCTCCAAAGGCGGGGGAGGCCAAAAACATTCAGTACTTC

J: TRBJ2-2
V: TRBV7-9
D: .
length: 15
size: few
CDR3: CASRFSRYGTGELFF
DNA: TGTGCCAGCAGATTCTCACGGTACGGCACCGGGGAGCTGTTTTTT

J: TRBJ2-5
V: TRBV27
D: .
length: 16
size: .
CDR3: CASSLAGTKIGETQYF
DNA: TGTGCCAGCAGTTTAGCTGGGACAAAGATTGGGGAGACCCAGTACTTC

J: TRBJ1-2
V: TRBV7-2
D: .
length: 11
size: .
CDR3: CASSLGRGYTF
DNA: TGTGCCAGCAGCTTAGGGAGGGGCTACACCTTC

J: TRBJ1-1
V: TRBV5-1
D: TRBD1
length: 15
size: few
CDR3: CASSSRTGEGTEAFF
DNA: TGCGCCAGCAGCTCCAGGACAGGGGAGGGCACTGAAGCTTTCTTT

J: TRBJ2-3
V: TRBV27
D: TRBD2
length: 18
size: .
CDR3: CASSLLGLAGGPLDTQYF
DNA: TGTGCCAGCAGTTTATTGGGACTAGCGGGAGGGCCTTTGGATACGCAGTATTTT

J: TRBJ1-2
V: TRBV5-4
D: TRBD1
length: 16
size: few
CDR3: CASSSTRQGGGYGYTF
DNA: TGTGCCAGCAGCTCCACCCGACAGGGTGGTGGGTATGGCTACACCTTC

J: TRBJ2-3
V: TRBV7-8
D: .
length: 13
size: .
CDR3: CASSSLLANTQYF
DNA: TGTGCCAGCAGCTCCCTATTAGCGAATACGCAGTATTTT

J: TRBJ2-2
V: TRBV7-7
D: .
length: 14
size: .
CDR3: CASRPQSGTGELFF
DNA: TGTGCTAGCCGGCCCCAAAGCGGCACCGGGGAGCTGTTTTTT

J: TRBJ2-2
V: TRBV2
D: TRBD2
length: 19
size: .
CDR3: CASSEIAGGLTENTGELFF
DNA: TGTGCCAGCAGTGAAATAGCGGGAGGGCTCACCGAGAACACCGGGGAGCTGTTTTTT

J: TRBJ2-1
V: TRBV6-1
D: .
length: 11
size: .
CDR3: CAKWSGNEQFF
DNA: TGTGCCAAATGGTCGGGGAATGAGCAGTTCTTC

J: TRBJ2-2
V: TRBV5-4
D: TRBD2
length: 16
size: few
CDR3: CASRHGLAGDTGELFF
DNA: TGTGCCAGCAGACACGGACTTGCGGGAGACACCGGGGAGCTGTTTTTT

J: TRBJ1-4
V: TRBV29-1
D: .
length: 13
size: few
CDR3: CSARDGLNEKLFF
DNA: TGCAGCGCCCGGGACGGACTAAATGAAAAACTGTTTTTT

J: TRBJ2-6
V: TRBV7-9
D: .
length: 16
size: .
CDR3: CASSRQEISGANVLTF
DNA: TGTGCCAGCAGCCGACAGGAGATTTCTGGGGCCAACGTCCTGACTTTC

J: TRBJ2-2
V: TRBV10-3
D: TRBD2
length: 18
size: .
CDR3: CAISESSGLALNTGELFF
DNA: TGTGCCATCAGTGAGTCATCTGGACTAGCGCTGAACACCGGGGAGCTGTTTTTT

J: TRBJ2-7
V: TRBV10-2
D: .
length: 14
size: many
CDR3: CASSVGQPAYEQYF
DNA: TGCGCCAGCAGTGTTGGACAACCCGCCTACGAGCAGTACTTC

J: TRBJ2-3
V: TRBV2
D: TRBD1
length: 14
size: few
CDR3: CASSDGTGQLTQYF
DNA: TGTGCCAGCAGTGACGGGACAGGACAACTTACGCAGTATTTT

J: TRBJ2-4
V: TRBV6-6
D: TRBD2
length: 16
size: .
CDR3: CASSYSLGVAGGPKYF
DNA: TGTGCCAGCAGTTACTCCCTCGGAGTAGCGGGAGGGCCTAAGTACTTC

J: TRBJ1-6
V: TRBV6-5
D: .
length: 14
size: few
CDR3: CASSPRFSGSPLHF
DNA: TGTGCCAGCAGTCCAAGATTCTCGGGGTCACCCCTCCACTTT

J: TRBJ2-2
V: TRBV2
D: .
length: 15
size: few
CDR3: CASSEIRVPTGELFF
DNA: TGTGCCAGCAGTGAAATCAGGGTACCGACCGGGGAGCTGTTTTTT

J: TRBJ2-5
V: TRBV7-9
D: TRBD2
length: 16
size: .
CDR3: CASSSWTSGTAETQYF
DNA: TGTGCCAGCAGCTCCTGGACTAGCGGGACGGCGGAGACCCAGTACTTC

J: TRBJ1-1
V: TRBV6-5
D: TRBD1
length: 14
size: .
CDR3: CASRRGQGASEAFF
DNA: TGTGCCAGCAGACGGGGACAGGGGGCCTCTGAAGCTTTCTTT

J: TRBJ2-5
V: TRBV27
D: .
length: 14
size: .
CDR3: CASSLLAGQETQYF
DNA: TGTGCCAGCAGTTTACTGGCAGGTCAAGAGACCCAGTACTTC

J: TRBJ2-7
V: TRBV6-1
D: .
length: 13
size: few
CDR3: CASSVGEQVEQYF
DNA: TGTGCCAGCAGTGTAGGTGAACAGGTTGAGCAGTACTTC

J: TRBJ1-2
V: TRBV5-4
D: .
length: 15
size: few
CDR3: CASSLKIASPYGYTF
DNA: TGTGCCAGCAGCCTGAAGATTGCCAGTCCCTATGGCTACACCTTC

J: TRBJ2-5
V: TRBV18
D: .
length: 14
size: .
CDR3: CASSPDWQKETQYF
DNA: TGTGCCAGCTCACCAGACTGGCAAAAAGAGACCCAGTACTTC